Presented here are 26 T cell receptor beta chains from one specimen sequenced in a study of blood T cells in healthy people across ages. Primers used in a second PCR of about 7 to 12 cycles were a sample-barcoded 5' primer and a J-beta primer mix. MiXCR, run by TCRdb on the 5' RACE reads, gives a single entry per CDR3 protein. The data contain roughly 1.4 million distinct CDR3 sequences, approximately 59% of them singletons. The sequenced material came from blood. These TCRs come from a man between 18 and 29 years old in good health.

V is TRBV2 and J is TRBJ1-1; 11 bases match TRBD1. CDR1 is SNHLY and CDR2 is FYNNEI in the germline V gene. Trimming at V came to 6 bases and at J to 4 bases, leaving 4 bases not matched to a gene. This CDR3 is built from 14 residues. The CDR3 region is CASRTGQGATEAFF. DNA of the CDR3: TGTGCCAGCAGAACAGGACAGGGGGCCACTGAAGCTTTCTTT.

The J gene is TRBJ2-1, the V gene TRBV11-2; D ambiguous. TRBJ2-7 matches the DNA end more closely, so the J call is doubtful. Per germline, CDR1 SGHAT and CDR2 FQNNGV. The CDR3 length is 11 residues. CDR3 in amino acids: CASSSNHEQYF. CDR3 nucleotide sequence: TGTGCCAGCAGCTCCAACCACGAGCAGTACTTC.

This rearrangement joins TRBV24-1 to TRBJ1-5; D not resolved. CDR1 is KGHDR, CDR2 SFDVKD, per germline. Trimming left V 2 bases short and J 9 bases short, with 10 bases between. The CDR3 runs 13 residues. CDR3 protein: CATSDYQVGPQHF. In DNA, the CDR3 is TGTGCCACCAGTGATTATCAGGTCGGGCCCCAGCATTTT.

The V gene is TRBV29-1, the J gene TRBJ2-5; D perhaps matches TRBD1 (6 bases). Trimming shortened V by 4 bases and J by 5 bases, and 14 bases separated the two germline ends. This CDR3 has 13 amino acids. Germline lookup yields CDR1 SQVTM and CDR2 ANQGSEA. The CDR3 region has the DNA TGCAGCGTTGGTACAGGGTTGCGCGAGACCCAGTACTTC. It is translated as CSVGTGLRETQYF.

The chain combines TRBV30 with TRBJ2-3; D is unclear. Germline-derived CDR1 and CDR2 are GTSNPN and SVGIG (reference sequence). Trimming took 5 bases from V and 0 from J, leaving 3 bases between them. This CDR3 has 11 amino acids. CDR3 nucleotide sequence: TGTGCCTGGTGGAGCACAGATACGCAGTATTTT. Residues: CAWWSTDTQYF.

The chain combines TRBV14 with TRBJ1-2; D is uncertain. The V end lost 2 bases, the J end lost 6 bases, and 16 bases lay between the germline ends. The CDR3 loop spans 15 amino acids. Germline CDR1 is SGHDN and CDR2 is FVKESK. Written as DNA, the CDR3 is TGTGCCAGCAGCCAAAACTACCCGAGTGGCGATGGCTACACCTTC. As protein: CASSQNYPSGDGYTF.

This chain uses TRBV12-3 or TRBV12-4 with TRBJ2-3; 8 positions match TRBD1. The V gene end was trimmed by 7 bases and the J gene end by 4 bases; junction bases not matched to a gene: 10. There are 15 residues in the CDR3. CDR3: CASILGAGGADTQYF. In DNA, the CDR3 is TGTGCCAGCATCCTCGGGGCAGGGGGCGCAGATACGCAGTATTTT.

This clonotype was detected only a few times. The V gene is TRBV20-1, the J gene TRBJ1-1, with a possible D match to TRBD1 (6 bases). The V end lost 6 bases, the J end lost 5 bases, and 13 bases lay between the germline ends. The CDR3 is made up of 12 amino acids. The germline V gene has CDR1 DFQATT and CDR2 SNEGSKA (reference sequence). CDR3 region: CSAIYQGTEAFF. In nucleotides, the CDR3 is TGCAGTGCAATCTACCAGGGGACTGAAGCTTTCTTT.

V gene TRBV5-4 combines with J gene TRBJ2-3; 7 bases are a match to TRBD1. V dropped 3 bases and J dropped 2; count of bases not matched to a gene: 9. The CDR3 consists of 16 residues. Germline lookup yields CDR1 SGHNT and CDR2 YYREEE (reference sequence). CDR3 protein: CASSYNDRAPTDTQYF. CDR3 bases: TGTGCCAGCAGCTATAACGACAGGGCCCCCACAGATACGCAGTATTTT.

The genes are TRBV29-1 and TRBJ2-4, with D tentatively TRBD2 (7 bases). Germline CDR1 and CDR2: SQVTM and ANQGSEA. The CDR3 is 16 amino acids. The CDR3 DNA sequence: TGCAGGTTAAAGGGGGAAGGGGGGGTAGCCAAAAACATTCAGTACTTC. Its translation is CRLKGEGGVAKNIQYF.

The rearrangement joins TRBV28 to TRBJ2-7; D uncertain. This CDR3 is built from 14 residues. CDR1 and CDR2 (germline): MDHEN, SYDVKM. The V end was cut by 5 bases, the J end by 4 bases, with 15 bases between. The CDR3 DNA follows: TGTGCCAGCAGTCTTACCGTCAAAGCTTACGAGCAGTACTTC. Protein: CASSLTVKAYEQYF.

The chain uses TRBV20-1 and TRBJ2-3; D might be TRBD2 (6 bases). The V gene's germline CDR1 is DFQATT and CDR2 SNEGSKA (reference sequence). Trimming removed 4 bases at V and 3 bases at J, with 17 bases between. CDR3 length: 15 amino acids. CDR3 sequence: CSAMGLPRVTDTQYF. The CDR3 DNA reads as TGCAGTGCTATGGGACTCCCGAGGGTTACAGATACGCAGTATTTT.

The V call is TRBV20-1, the J call TRBJ2-7; 12 bases map to TRBD2. With 5 bases clipped from V and 2 bases from J, the junction kept 4 bases outside the gene matches. Germline V CDR1 and CDR2: DFQATT, SNEGSKA (reference sequence). The CDR3 loop spans 14 amino acids. Written as DNA, the CDR3 is TGCAGTGCTTCAGCTAGCGGGGGGGCCTACGAGCAGTACTTC. It encodes CSASASGGAYEQYF.

This clonotype was picked up a small number of times. The chain has TRBV25-1 and TRBJ2-7, with D hard to call. The CDR3 contains 11 residues. V lost 2 bases and J 5 bases, leaving 4 bases between the germline ends. Per germline, CDR1 MGHDK and CDR2 SYGVNS. The CDR3 DNA follows: TGTGCCAGCAGTGAAGGGCACGAGCAGTACTTC. Its translation is CASSEGHEQYF.

There are a few counts of this clonotype. This sequence joins TRBV29-1 and TRBJ2-5; TRBD1 matches 10 bases. V dropped 4 bases and J dropped 2; count of bases not matched to a gene: 10. Per the germline V gene, CDR1 is SQVTM and CDR2 is ANQGSEA. CDR3 size: 16 residues. In DNA, the CDR3 is TGCAGCGTTGCCCCCAGGACAGGGGGAATACAAGAGACCCAGTACTTC. Translating gives CSVAPRTGGIQETQYF.

This clonotype was picked up a small number of times. The chain couples TRBV10-3 to TRBJ1-1; no reliable D call. Germline V lookup: CDR1 ENHRY, CDR2 SYGVKD. This CDR3 contains 13 residues. The V end was cut by 10 bases, the J end by 0 bases, with 12 bases between. CDR3 in amino acids: CATLGEMNTEAFF. The CDR3 region has the DNA TGTGCCACCCTTGGAGAAATGAACACTGAAGCTTTCTTT.

The rearrangement joins TRBV7-2 to TRBJ2-5; 7 nucleotides align to TRBD2. V shed 2 bases, J shed 4 bases, and the junction held 7 bases outside the gene matches. The CDR3 contains 15 residues. The germline V gene has CDR1 SGHTA and CDR2 FQGNSA. CDR3 residues: CASSLSGVKGETQYF. Here the CDR3 DNA reads TGTGCCAGCAGCTTAAGCGGGGTAAAGGGAGAGACCCAGTACTTC. Filled out from reference TRBV7-2 and TRBJ2-5, the complete variable domain reads GAGVSQSPSNKVTEKGKDVELRCDPISGHTALYWYRQSLGQGLEFLIYFQGNSAPDKSGLPSDRFSAERTGGSVSTLTIQRTQQEDSAVYLCASSLSGVKGETQYFGPGTRLLVL.

This clonotype was detected once. The rearrangement uses TRBV6-6 and TRBJ1-4; 10 bases are a match to TRBD1. This CDR3 has 17 amino acids. V dropped 4 bases and J dropped 8; count of bases not matched to a gene: 13. Germline lookup yields CDR1 MNHNY and CDR2 SVGAGI (reference sequence). Here the CDR3 reads CASSSPAAGTGVEKLFF. The CDR3, as DNA: TGTGCCAGCAGTTCCCCCGCTGCGGGGACAGGGGTCGAAAAACTGTTTTTT.

V and J are TRBV5-1 and TRBJ2-5; 11 positions match TRBD2. The CDR3 extends over 15 amino acids. Germline CDR1 reads SGHRS; CDR2 reads YFSETQ. The ends lost 7 bases at V and 11 bases at J; junction bases unmatched: 16. This CDR3 is CASGPTSGSYNEQYF. The CDR3 nucleotides are TGCGCCAGCGGTCCTACTAGCGGGAGCTACAATGAGCAGTACTTC.

This chain joins TRBV10-3 and TRBJ1-1; D may be TRBD1 (5 bases). The CDR3 has 15 amino acids. Trimming pared 2 bases from V and 3 bases from J, leaving 13 bases between. Germline assignment: CDR1 ENHRY and CDR2 SYGVKD. The CDR3 region is CAISEPRGAHTEAFF. The CDR3 region has the DNA TGTGCCATCAGTGAGCCACGAGGGGCACACACTGAAGCTTTCTTT.

The chain combines TRBV3-1 with TRBJ2-4, with D uncertain. The assigned J gene may be wrong: the sequence end matches TRBJ2-7 better. The length of the CDR3 is 14 residues. CDR1 and CDR2 from the germline V gene are LGHDT and YNNKEL (reference sequence). DNA for the CDR3: TGTGCCAGCAGCCAAGCTGGGAAGCGCTACGAGCAGTACTTC. It yields the protein CASSQAGKRYEQYF.

This clonotype was seen once. The chain links TRBV5-5 to TRBJ2-5; TRBD2 agrees at 10 bases. This CDR3 region has 17 residues. Unmatched junction bases numbered 8, after V lost 2 bases and J lost 1 base. CDR1 and CDR2 (germline): SGHKS, YYEKEE (reference sequence). The CDR3 DNA is TGTGCCAGCAGCTTTTCCATAACTAGCGGGGTCCAAGAGACCCAGTACTTC. Translating it yields CASSFSITSGVQETQYF.

CDR3 loop: CASSFKPNYGYTF. CDR3 sequence (DNA): TGTGCCAGCAGTTTTAAACCTAACTATGGCTACACCTTC. The V and J genes are TRBV27 and TRBJ1-2; no clear D. V was pared by 3 bases and J by 0 bases, with 5 bases between. CDR3 length equals 13 residues. Germline-derived CDR1 and CDR2 are MNHEY and SMNVEV (reference sequence).

This clonotype showed up just a few times. The chain's CDR3 is CASSEMRTRNEKLFF. The CDR3 DNA is TGTGCCAGCAGTGAAATGCGCACCCGGAATGAAAAACTGTTTTTT. The chain combines TRBV2 with TRBJ1-4; D remains ambiguous. V was clipped by 2 bases and J by 5 bases, with 12 bases between them. The V gene's germline CDR1 is SNHLY and CDR2 FYNNEI. The CDR3 totals 15 residues. The whole variable domain, filled in from reference TRBV2 and TRBJ1-4, reads EPEVTQTPSHQVTQMGQEVILRCVPISNHLYFYWYRQILGQKVEFLVSFYNNEISEKSEIFDDQFSVERPDGSNFTLKIRSTKLEDSAMYFCASSEMRTRNEKLFFGSGTQLSVL.

The CDR3 DNA sequence: TGTGCCAGCAGTTCCAGGGGGAGTTGGCAGCCCCAGCATTTT. Its translation is CASSSRGSWQPQHF. The chain carries TRBV6-9 and TRBJ1-5; 7 bases are shared with TRBD1. CDR3 size: 14 residues. In germline, CDR1 is MNHGY, CDR2 SVAAGI. The V and J ends lost 4 bases and 7 bases, in that order; junction bases with no gene match: 7.

This CDR3 is CASSQLTPQGRARTEQYF. The CDR3 DNA is TGTGCCAGCAGCCAACTGACCCCTCAGGGGCGCGCCAGGACTGAGCAGTACTTC. This chain links TRBV3-1 with TRBJ2-7; a possible D gene is TRBD1 (6 bases). The CDR3 loop spans 18 amino acids. V was pared by 2 bases and J by 7 bases, with 27 bases between. The germline CDR1 and CDR2 sequences are LGHDT and YNNKEL (reference sequence).